The 10 T cell receptor beta chains listed next were all sequenced from one sample in a study of T-cell reconstitution after alpha-beta-depleted transplantation in children. It was with unique molecular identifiers that the TCRbeta library was prepared. TCRdb reprocessed the PCR reads with MiXCR, giving one entry per CDR3 protein. Among about 260,000 distinct CDR3 sequences, roughly 10% were seen once, and the ten largest hold around 24%. The source material was peripheral blood, sampled 180 days after TCRalphabeta/CD19-depleted stem cell transplant. These receptors were obtained from a male patient between 2 and 10 years old who had a stem cell transplant for chronic granulomatous disease, so the T cells may come from the graft donor.

The table lists this clonotype with many counts. This chain uses TRBV12-5 with TRBJ2-5; D might be TRBD1 (6 bases). Germline V gene data show CDR1 as LGHNT and CDR2 as FRNRAP. CDR3 length: 13 residues. Trimming pared 3 bases from V and 5 bases from J, leaving 10 bases between. In DNA form, the CDR3 reads TGTGCTAGTGGTTTTATCCAGGGGGAGACCCAGTACTTC. Its translation: CASGFIQGETQYF. The whole variable domain, filled in from reference TRBV12-5 and TRBJ2-5, reads DARVTQTPRHKVTEMGQEVTMRCQPILGHNTVFWYRQTMMQGLELLAYFRNRAPLDDSGMPKDRFSAEMPDATLATLKIQPSEPRDSAVYFCASGFIQGETQYFGPGTRLLVL.

This clonotype was recorded many times. The rearrangement uses TRBV6-1 and TRBJ2-6; 9 bases fit TRBD1. V lost 5 bases to trimming and J lost 4 bases; unmatched junction nucleotides: 6. This CDR3 has 16 residues. The germline V gene has CDR1 MNHNS and CDR2 SASEGT. The CDR3 nucleotides are TGTGCCAGCAGTCCCTACAGGGGGCGCGGGGCCAACGTCCTGACTTTC. The encoded protein is CASSPYRGRGANVLTF.

This clonotype was counted ten times or more. The CDR3 protein is CSASLGLAGGPVETQYF. The DNA for the CDR3 is TGCAGTGCTAGTCTCGGACTAGCGGGGGGGCCTGTGGAGACCCAGTACTTC. This rearrangement joins TRBV20-1 to TRBJ2-5, with 15 bases lining up with TRBD2. J gave up 5 bases and V 3 bases, and 10 bases lay outside the gene matches. The germline V gene has CDR1 DFQATT and CDR2 SNEGSKA (reference sequence). CDR3 length: 17 amino acids.

This clonotype was seen at least ten times. The chain is built from TRBV28 and TRBJ2-1; the D gene is possibly TRBD1 (5 bases). Germline-derived CDR1 and CDR2 are MDHEN and SYDVKM. The CDR3 contains 13 residues. V lost 5 bases to trimming and J lost 4 bases, with 9 bases between them. This CDR3 is CASSARGYNEQFF. For the CDR3, the DNA is TGTGCCAGCAGTGCAAGGGGATACAATGAGCAGTTCTTC.

This clonotype was seen repeatedly, ten times or more. This sequence joins TRBV30 and TRBJ2-2; D gene uncertain. V was trimmed by 0 bases and J by 2 bases, leaving 7 bases between them. CDR3 size: 14 residues. CDR1 is GTSNPN and CDR2 is SVGIG in the germline V gene (reference sequence). The CDR3 DNA reads as TGTGCCTGGAGTGTATACACCAACACCGGGGAGCTGTTTTTT. It is translated as CAWSVYTNTGELFF.

This clonotype was seen a handful of times. The J gene is TRBJ2-3, the V gene TRBV10-1, with 9 bases fitting TRBD1. Per germline, CDR1 WNHNN and CDR2 SYGVQD (reference sequence). Trimming cost V 3 bases and J 1 base; bases outside gene matches: 8. The CDR3 contains 17 residues. CDR3 sequence: CASSDLFRTGGTDTQYF. The CDR3 coding sequence is TGCGCCAGCAGTGATCTCTTCCGGACAGGGGGCACAGATACGCAGTATTTT.

V and J are TRBV6-1 and TRBJ2-2; D gene uncertain. In germline, CDR1 is MNHNS, CDR2 SASEGT. Between the trimmed V and J ends, which lost 5 bases and 3 bases, there was a span of 16 bases. CDR3 length: 16 residues. Written as DNA, the CDR3 is TGTGCCAGCAGTCCACGGCCCCAAAGCGACACCGGGGAGCTGTTTTTT. The encoded protein is CASSPRPQSDTGELFF.

This clonotype was seen ten or more times. The chain joins TRBV5-1 to TRBJ2-2; D gene uncertain. Germline assignment: CDR1 SGHRS and CDR2 YFSETQ. V shed 1 base and J shed 6 bases, with 4 bases lying between them. The CDR3 extends over 12 amino acids. CDR3 DNA sequence: TGCGCCAGCAGCTTGTATTCCGGGGAGCTGTTTTTT. The encoded protein is CASSLYSGELFF. Looking up the rest from reference TRBV5-1 and TRBJ2-2 gives the full variable domain: KAGVTQTPRYLIKTRGQQVTLSCSPISGHRSVSWYQQTPGQGLQFLFEYFSETQRNKGNFPGRFSGRQFSNSRSEMNVSTLELGDSALYLCASSLYSGELFFGEGSRLTVL.

This clonotype was seen many times. V and J are TRBV29-1 and TRBJ1-1; 8 nucleotides align to TRBD1. The CDR3 runs to 15 residues. Germline CDR1 reads SQVTM; CDR2 reads ANQGSEA. The trim removed 7 bases at V and 3 bases at J, leaving 13 bases unmatched. The CDR3 bases are TGCAGCGCGTGGGATACAGGGGGTGAGGACACTGAAGCTTTCTTT. It encodes CSAWDTGGEDTEAFF.

J is TRBJ2-7 and V is TRBV7-8, with 11 nucleotides matching TRBD2. The trim removed 1 base at V and 3 bases at J, leaving 11 bases unmatched. Germline loops: CDR1 SGHVS, CDR2 FQNEAQ. CDR3 length: 18 amino acids. For the CDR3, the DNA is TGTGCCAGCAGCTTAGGTACGGGACTAGCGGACCCGAACTACGAGCAGTACTTC. Translation: CASSLGTGLADPNYEQYF.